The present T cell receptor beta chain was sequenced within a study of tumor and adjacent non-tumor tissue in lung cancer. The CDR3 totals 13 residues. TCRbeta libraries were built with three rounds of nested PCR, modified from ARM-PCR. TCRdb analysed the multiplex PCR reads with MiXCR anew, one entry per CDR3 protein. Of 47,000 or so distinct CDR3 sequences in the sample, around 67% were seen once. Turning to this clonotype: One junction end disagrees with the germline gene, perhaps due to a read error.

The template was RNA from unsorted bulk tissue. Distant lung tissue was collected more than 3 cm away from the tumor edge. The sequencing sample was made of distant non-tumor lung tissue. The chain couples TRBV12-3 or TRBV12-4 to TRBJ2-7; D is uncertain. The receptor was derived from a woman in her seventies with non-small cell lung cancer. The CDR3 DNA reads TGTGCCAACAGTTTAGGCGAATTCAGCGAGCATTACTTC. It yields the protein CANSLGEFSEHYF.